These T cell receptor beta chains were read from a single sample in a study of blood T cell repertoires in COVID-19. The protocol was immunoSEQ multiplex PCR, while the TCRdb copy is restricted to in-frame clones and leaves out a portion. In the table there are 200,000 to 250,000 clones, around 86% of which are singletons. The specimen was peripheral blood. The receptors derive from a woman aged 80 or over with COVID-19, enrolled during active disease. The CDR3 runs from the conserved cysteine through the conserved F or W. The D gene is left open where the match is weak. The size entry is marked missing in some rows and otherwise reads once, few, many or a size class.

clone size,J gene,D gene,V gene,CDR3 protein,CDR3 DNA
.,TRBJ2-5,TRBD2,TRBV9,CASSVGIAGTSQETQYF,TGTGCCAGCAGCGTAGGAATCGCCGGGACTAGCCAAGAGACCCAGTACTTC
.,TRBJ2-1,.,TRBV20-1,CSASSGTYNEQFF,TGCAGTGCAAGTAGCGGCACCTACAATGAGCAGTTCTTC
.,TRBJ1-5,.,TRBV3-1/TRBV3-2,CASSQGTVYQPQHF,TGTGCCAGCAGCCAAGGGACAGTTTATCAGCCCCAGCATTTT
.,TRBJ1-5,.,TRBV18,CASSPAQGKGNQPQHF,TGTGCCAGCTCACCCGCACAGGGAAAGGGGAATCAGCCCCAGCATTTT
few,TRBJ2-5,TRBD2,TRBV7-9,CASSLGLAEETQYF,TGTGCCAGCAGCTTAGGACTAGCGGAAGAGACCCAGTACTTC
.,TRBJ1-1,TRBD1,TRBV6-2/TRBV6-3,CASSSGGTGDTEAFF,TGTGCCAGCAGTTCCGGAGGGACAGGGGACACTGAAGCTTTCTTT
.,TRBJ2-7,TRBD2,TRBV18,CASSLGRATYEQYF,TGTGCCAGCTCATTAGGGAGGGCCACCTACGAGCAGTACTTC
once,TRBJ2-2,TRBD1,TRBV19,CASRGQGETGELFF,TGTGCCAGTAGAGGACAGGGAGAAACCGGGGAGCTGTTTTTT
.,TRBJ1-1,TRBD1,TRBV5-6,CASSFFRGLMNTEAFF,TGTGCCAGCAGCTTCTTCAGGGGGCTGATGAACACTGAAGCTTTCTTT
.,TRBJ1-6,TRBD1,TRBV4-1,CASSGGQYNSPLHF,TGCGCCAGCAGCGGGGGACAGTATAATTCACCCCTCCACTTT
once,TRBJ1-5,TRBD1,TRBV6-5,CASVGQENSNQPQHF,TGTGCCAGCGTCGGACAGGAAAATAGCAATCAGCCCCAGCATTTT
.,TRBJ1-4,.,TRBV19,CASSIDRRGEKLFF,TGTGCCAGTAGTATAGACAGGCGCGGGGAAAAACTGTTTTTT
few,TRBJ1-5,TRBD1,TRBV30,CACSTGDSQPQHF,TGTGCCTGTTCGACAGGGGACAGCCAGCCCCAGCATTTT
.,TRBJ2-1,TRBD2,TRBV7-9,CASSYSGTRSEQFF,TGTGCCAGCAGCTATAGCGGGACACGAAGTGAGCAGTTCTTC
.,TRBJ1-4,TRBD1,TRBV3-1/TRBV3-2,CASSQRTPGQGGEKLFF,TGTGCCAGCAGCCAGCGGACCCCGGGACAGGGAGGCGAAAAACTGTTTTTT
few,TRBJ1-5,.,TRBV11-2,CASSLEGTNQPQHF,TGTGCCAGCAGCTTAGAGGGCACCAATCAGCCCCAGCATTTT
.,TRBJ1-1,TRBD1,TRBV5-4,CASSVDRARGTEAFF,TGTGCCAGCAGCGTGGACAGGGCAAGGGGCACTGAAGCTTTCTTT
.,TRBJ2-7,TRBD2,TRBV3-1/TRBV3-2,CASSHHGLDDEQYF,TGTGCCAGCAGCCACCATGGACTAGACGACGAGCAGTACTTC
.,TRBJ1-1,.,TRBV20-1,CSASVRGLNTEAFF,TGCAGTGCTAGTGTCCGGGGATTGAACACTGAAGCTTTCTTT
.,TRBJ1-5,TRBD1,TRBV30,CAWGGQYNQPQHF,TGTGCCTGGGGGGGACAGTACAATCAGCCCCAGCATTTT
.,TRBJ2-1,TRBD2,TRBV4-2,CASSQDASGGHRFF,TGTGCCAGCAGCCAAGATGCGAGCGGGGGTCATAGGTTCTTC
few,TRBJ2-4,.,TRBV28,CASRSYRRLAKNIQYF,TGTGCCAGCAGGTCCTACAGGAGACTAGCCAAAAACATTCAGTACTTC
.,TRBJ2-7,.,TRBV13,CASSSLLAPYEQYF,TGTGCCAGCAGCTCCCTACTAGCCCCCTACGAGCAGTACTTC
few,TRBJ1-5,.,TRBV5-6,CASSLTPGSNQPQHF,TGTGCCAGCAGCTTGACGCCAGGGAGCAATCAGCCCCAGCATTTT
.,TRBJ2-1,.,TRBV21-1,CASSPGGGRKHSYNEQFF,TGTGCCAGCAGCCCGGGGGGCGGGAGGAAGCACTCCTACAATGAGCAGTTCTTC
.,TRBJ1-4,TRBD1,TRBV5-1,CASSLQPGQGAEKLFF,TGCGCCAGCAGCTTACAGCCGGGACAGGGGGCAGAAAAACTGTTTTTT
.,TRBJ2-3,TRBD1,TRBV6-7,CASSYRQGRFTDTQYF,TGTGCCAGCAGTTATCGACAGGGGCGATTCACAGATACGCAGTATTTT
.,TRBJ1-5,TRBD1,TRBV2,CASKPTGVEAQHF,TGTGCCAGCAAACCTACAGGGGTAGAGGCCCAGCATTTT
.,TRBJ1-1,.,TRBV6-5,CASRGERYTEAFF,TGTGCCAGCAGAGGGGAAAGATACACTGAAGCTTTCTTT
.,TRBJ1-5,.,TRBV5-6,CASSLAQGQPQHF,TGTGCCAGCAGCTTGGCTCAGGGTCAGCCCCAGCATTTT
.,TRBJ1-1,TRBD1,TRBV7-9,CASSSGQGHTEAFF,TGTGCCAGCAGCTCGGGACAGGGGCACACTGAAGCTTTCTTT
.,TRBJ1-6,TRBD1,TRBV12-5,CASGSTGGSPLHF,TGTGCTAGTGGCTCGACAGGGGGCTCACCCCTCCACTTT
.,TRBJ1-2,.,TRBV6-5,CASRAGHNYGYTF,TGTGCCAGCCGGGCAGGACACAACTATGGCTACACCTTC
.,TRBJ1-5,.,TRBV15,CATSLSRVNQPQHF,TGTGCCACCAGCCTGTCGAGGGTCAATCAGCCCCAGCATTTT
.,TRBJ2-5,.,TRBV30,CAWSGGALETQYF,TGTGCCTGGAGTGGCGGGGCATTGGAGACCCAGTACTTC
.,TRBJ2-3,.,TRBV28,CASSRTGMGDTQYF,TGTGCCAGCAGCCGCACAGGGATGGGAGATACGCAGTATTTT
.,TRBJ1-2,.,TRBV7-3,CASSLNPGQGYDGYTF,TGTGCCAGCAGCTTAAACCCGGGACAAGGGTACGATGGCTACACCTTC
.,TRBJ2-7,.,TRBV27,CASSLSSSRYEQYF,TGTGCCAGCAGTTTATCGTCTAGTCGGTACGAGCAGTACTTC
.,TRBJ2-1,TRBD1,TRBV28,CASTSTTGGYNEQFF,TGTGCCAGCACCTCCACCACAGGGGGGTACAATGAGCAGTTCTTC
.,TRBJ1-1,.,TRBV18,CASLSMNTEAFF,TGTGCCAGCCTTTCTATGAACACTGAAGCTTTCTTT
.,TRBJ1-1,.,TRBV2,CASRHNLRGGWGNTEAFF,TGTGCCAGCAGACACAACCTCCGGGGAGGATGGGGGAACACTGAAGCTTTCTTT
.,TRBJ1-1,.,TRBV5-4,CASSLRRGNSPLTAFF,TGTGCCAGCAGCTTGCGCAGGGGAAACAGTCCCTTGACCGCTTTCTTT
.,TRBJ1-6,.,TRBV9,CASSVSNSPLHF,TGTGCCAGCAGCGTCTCCAATTCACCCCTCCACTTT
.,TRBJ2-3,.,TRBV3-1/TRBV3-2,CASSQDQTGPHTNTQYF,TGTGCCAGCAGCCAAGATCAGACGGGTCCCCACACAAATACGCAGTATTTT
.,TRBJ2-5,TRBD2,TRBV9,CASSVRASGGLLTQYF,TGTGCCAGCAGCGTAAGGGCTAGCGGAGGATTACTGACCCAGTACTTC
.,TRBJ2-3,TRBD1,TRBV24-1,CATSSGTGGRILTDTQYF,TGTGCCACCAGCTCCGGGACAGGGGGCCGGATCCTCACAGATACGCAGTATTTT
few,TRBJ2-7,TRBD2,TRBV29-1,CSAGPREGYEQYF,TGCAGCGCCGGGCCGAGGGAGGGATACGAGCAGTACTTC
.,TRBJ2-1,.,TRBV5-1,CASSRSGESGEQFF,TGCGCCAGCTCGCGTAGCGGAGAGAGTGGTGAGCAGTTCTTC
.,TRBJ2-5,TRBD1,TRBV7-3,CASSLDRGAETQYF,TGTGCCAGCAGCTTAGACAGGGGGGCGGAGACCCAGTACTTC
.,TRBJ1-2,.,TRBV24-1,CATSDSRIRGGYTF,TGTGCCACCAGTGATTCCCGCATAAGGGGTGGCTACACCTTC